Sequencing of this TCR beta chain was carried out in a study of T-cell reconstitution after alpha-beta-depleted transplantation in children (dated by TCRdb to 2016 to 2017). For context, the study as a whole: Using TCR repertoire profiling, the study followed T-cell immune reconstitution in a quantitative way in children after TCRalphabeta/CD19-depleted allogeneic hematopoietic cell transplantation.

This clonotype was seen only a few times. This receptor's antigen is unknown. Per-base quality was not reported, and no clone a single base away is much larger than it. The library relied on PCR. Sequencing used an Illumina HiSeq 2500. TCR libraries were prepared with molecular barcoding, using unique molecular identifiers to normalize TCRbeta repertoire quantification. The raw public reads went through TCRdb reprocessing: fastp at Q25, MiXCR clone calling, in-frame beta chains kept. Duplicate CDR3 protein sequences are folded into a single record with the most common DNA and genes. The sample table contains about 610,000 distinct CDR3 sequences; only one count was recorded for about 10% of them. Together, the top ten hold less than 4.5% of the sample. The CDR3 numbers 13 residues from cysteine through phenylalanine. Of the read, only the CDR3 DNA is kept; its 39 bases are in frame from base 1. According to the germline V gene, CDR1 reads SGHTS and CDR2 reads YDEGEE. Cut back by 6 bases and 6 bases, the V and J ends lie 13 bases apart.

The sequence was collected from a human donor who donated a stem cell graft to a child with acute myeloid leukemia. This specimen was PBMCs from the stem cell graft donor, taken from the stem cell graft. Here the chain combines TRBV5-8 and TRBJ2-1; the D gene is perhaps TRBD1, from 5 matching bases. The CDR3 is CASNFNRINEQFF. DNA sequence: TGTGCCAGCAACTTCAACAGGATCAATGAGCAGTTCTTC.